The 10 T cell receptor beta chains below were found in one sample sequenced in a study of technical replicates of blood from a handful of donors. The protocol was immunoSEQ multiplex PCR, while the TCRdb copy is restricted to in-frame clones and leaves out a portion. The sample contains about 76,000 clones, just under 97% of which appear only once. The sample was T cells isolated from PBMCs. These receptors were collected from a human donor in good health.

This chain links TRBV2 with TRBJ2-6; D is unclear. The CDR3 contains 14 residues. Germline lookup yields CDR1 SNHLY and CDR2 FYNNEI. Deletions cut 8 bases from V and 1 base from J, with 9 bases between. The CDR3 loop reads CASGPLSGANVLTF. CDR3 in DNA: TGTGCCAGCGGGCCTTTATCTGGGGCCAACGTCCTGACTTTC.

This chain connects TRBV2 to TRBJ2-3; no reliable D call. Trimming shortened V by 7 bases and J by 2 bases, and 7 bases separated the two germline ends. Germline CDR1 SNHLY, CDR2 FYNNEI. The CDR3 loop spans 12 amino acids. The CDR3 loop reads CASTRYTDTQYF. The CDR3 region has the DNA TGTGCCAGCACCCGGTACACAGATACGCAGTATTTT. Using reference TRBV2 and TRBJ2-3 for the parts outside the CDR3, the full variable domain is EPEVTQTPSHQVTQMGQEVILRCVPISNHLYFYWYRQILGQKVEFLVSFYNNEISEKSEIFDDQFSVERPDGSNFTLKIRSTKLEDSAMYFCASTRYTDTQYFGPGTRLTVL.

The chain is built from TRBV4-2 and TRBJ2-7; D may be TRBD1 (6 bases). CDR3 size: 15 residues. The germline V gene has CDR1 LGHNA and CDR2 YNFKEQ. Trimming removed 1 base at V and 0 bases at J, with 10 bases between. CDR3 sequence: CASSQVGASSYEQYF. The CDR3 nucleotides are TGTGCCAGCAGCCAAGTGGGGGCCAGCTCCTACGAGCAGTACTTC.

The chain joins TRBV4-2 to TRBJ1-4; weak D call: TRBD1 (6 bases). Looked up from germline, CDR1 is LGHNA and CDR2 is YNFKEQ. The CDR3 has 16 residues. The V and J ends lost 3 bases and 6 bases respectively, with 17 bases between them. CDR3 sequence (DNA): TGTGCCAGCAGCCAGGGAATAGGGACACAGCATGAAAAACTGTTTTTT. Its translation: CASSQGIGTQHEKLFF.

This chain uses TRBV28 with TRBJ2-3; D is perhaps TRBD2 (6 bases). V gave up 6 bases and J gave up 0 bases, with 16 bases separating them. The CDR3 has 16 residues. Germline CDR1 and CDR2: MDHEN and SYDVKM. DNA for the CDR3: TGTGCCAGCAGAACTGTGGGGCGGGAAAGCACAGATACGCAGTATTTT. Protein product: CASRTVGRESTDTQYF.

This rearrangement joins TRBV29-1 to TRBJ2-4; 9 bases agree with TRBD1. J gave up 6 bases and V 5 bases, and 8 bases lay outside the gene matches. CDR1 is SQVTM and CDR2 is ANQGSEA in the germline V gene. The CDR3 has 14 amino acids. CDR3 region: CSVLTTGGTNIQYF. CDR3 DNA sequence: TGCAGCGTTCTGACTACAGGGGGCACAAACATTCAGTACTTC.

The CDR3 nucleotides read TGTGCCAGTAGTATCAACCAATTTGGGACAGGGGGCAAACGGACTGAAGCTTTCTTT. It is translated as CASSINQFGTGGKRTEAFF. This sequence joins TRBV19 and TRBJ1-1; 12 bases align to TRBD1. Germline-derived CDR1 and CDR2 are LNHDA and SQIVND (reference sequence). V gave up 3 bases and J gave up 5 bases; unmatched junction bases: 16. This CDR3 comprises 19 residues. The whole variable domain, filled in from reference TRBV19 and TRBJ1-1, reads DGGITQSPKYLFRKEGQNVTLSCEQNLNHDAMYWYRQDPGQGLRLIYYSQIVNDFQKGDIAEGYSVSREKKESFPLTVTSAQKNPTAFYLCASSINQFGTGGKRTEAFFGQGTRLTVV.

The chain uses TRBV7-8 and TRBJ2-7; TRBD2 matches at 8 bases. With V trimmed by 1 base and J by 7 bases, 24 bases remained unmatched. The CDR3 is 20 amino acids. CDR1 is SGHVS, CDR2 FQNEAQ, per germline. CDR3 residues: CASSLVLWGTGLASRGEQYF. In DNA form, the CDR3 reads TGTGCCAGCAGCTTAGTTTTATGGGGAACCGGACTAGCTTCCCGAGGGGAGCAGTACTTC.

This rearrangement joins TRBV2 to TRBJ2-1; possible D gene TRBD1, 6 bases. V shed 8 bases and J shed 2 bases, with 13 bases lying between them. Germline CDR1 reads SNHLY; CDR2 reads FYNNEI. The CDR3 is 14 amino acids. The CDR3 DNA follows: TGTGCCAGCTCACAGGGTTTCACCTACAATGAGCAGTTCTTC. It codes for CASSQGFTYNEQFF.

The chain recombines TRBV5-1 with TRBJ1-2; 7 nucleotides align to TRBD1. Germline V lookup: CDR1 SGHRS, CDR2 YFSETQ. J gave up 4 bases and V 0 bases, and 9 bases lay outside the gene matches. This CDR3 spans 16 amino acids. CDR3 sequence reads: CASSLGSGTDSYGYTF. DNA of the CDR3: TGCGCCAGCAGCTTGGGGTCCGGGACAGACAGCTATGGCTACACCTTC. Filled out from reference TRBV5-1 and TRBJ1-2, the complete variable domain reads KAGVTQTPRYLIKTRGQQVTLSCSPISGHRSVSWYQQTPGQGLQFLFEYFSETQRNKGNFPGRFSGRQFSNSRSEMNVSTLELGDSALYLCASSLGSGTDSYGYTFGSGTRLTVV.